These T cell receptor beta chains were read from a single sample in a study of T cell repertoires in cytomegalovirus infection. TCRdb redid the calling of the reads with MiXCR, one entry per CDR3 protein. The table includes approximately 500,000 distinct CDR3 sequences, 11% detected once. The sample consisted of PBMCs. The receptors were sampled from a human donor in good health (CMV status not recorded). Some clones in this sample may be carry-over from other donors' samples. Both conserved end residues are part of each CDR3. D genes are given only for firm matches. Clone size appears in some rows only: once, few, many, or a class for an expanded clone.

cdr3_nt: TGTGCCAGCAGCGATAAAGCGGGGACCAGACAAGAGACCCAGTACTTC; cdr3_aa: CASSDKAGTRQETQYF; j_call: TRBJ2-5; d_call: TRBD2; v_call: TRBV9; clone_size: -
cdr3_nt: TGTGCCAGCAGCCCCCCCTATAATTCACCCCTCCACTTT; cdr3_aa: CASSPPYNSPLHF; j_call: TRBJ1-6; d_call: -; v_call: TRBV7-2; clone_size: many
cdr3_nt: TGTGCCAGCAGCTTAGACGGGCACACAGATACGCAGTATTTT; cdr3_aa: CASSLDGHTDTQYF; j_call: TRBJ2-3; d_call: -; v_call: TRBV11-3; clone_size: many
cdr3_nt: TGTGCCAGCCGCGGGCCCCACTATGGCTACACCTTC; cdr3_aa: CASRGPHYGYTF; j_call: TRBJ1-2; d_call: -; v_call: TRBV12-3/TRBV12-4; clone_size: many
cdr3_nt: TGTGCCAGCAGCTTAAGTCCAGGGGGCAACTATGGCTACACCTTC; cdr3_aa: CASSLSPGGNYGYTF; j_call: TRBJ1-2; d_call: TRBD1; v_call: TRBV7-3; clone_size: many
cdr3_nt: TGTGCCAGCAGTTACTCAAGTGTGGATACGCAGTATTTT; cdr3_aa: CASSYSSVDTQYF; j_call: TRBJ2-3; d_call: -; v_call: TRBV6-6; clone_size: many
cdr3_nt: TGTGCCAGCAGCGTAGGCGGGCTAGGCTCCTACAATGAGCAGTTCTTC; cdr3_aa: CASSVGGLGSYNEQFF; j_call: TRBJ2-1; d_call: -; v_call: TRBV9; clone_size: -
cdr3_nt: TGTGCCACCAGTAGGATCCGGCAGCCCCAGCATTTT; cdr3_aa: CATSRIRQPQHF; j_call: TRBJ1-5; d_call: -; v_call: TRBV24-1; clone_size: many
cdr3_nt: TGTGCCAGTAGTTTATCCCTTGGACTTCTTTCCGAGCAGTACTTC; cdr3_aa: CASSLSLGLLSEQYF; j_call: TRBJ2-7; d_call: -; v_call: TRBV19; clone_size: many
cdr3_nt: TGTGCCAGCAGTTCGTCACTAGCGGGCAGACCCTACAATGAGCAGTTCTTC; cdr3_aa: CASSSSLAGRPYNEQFF; j_call: TRBJ2-1; d_call: TRBD2; v_call: TRBV2; clone_size: many
cdr3_nt: TGTGCCAGCAGTGAAAATAGGGAGACCCAGTACTTC; cdr3_aa: CASSENRETQYF; j_call: TRBJ2-5; d_call: -; v_call: TRBV6-1; clone_size: -
cdr3_nt: TGTGCCATCAGCCCCGCGAACACTGAAGCTTTCTTT; cdr3_aa: CAISPANTEAFF; j_call: TRBJ1-1; d_call: -; v_call: TRBV10-3; clone_size: many
cdr3_nt: TGTGCCAGCAGTGAACAGGGATTTGAGCAGTTCTTC; cdr3_aa: CASSEQGFEQFF; j_call: TRBJ2-1; d_call: -; v_call: TRBV9; clone_size: -
cdr3_nt: TGTGCCAGCAGCTTATCCTCGAAAGCTATTGATAATTCACCCCTCCACTTT; cdr3_aa: CASSLSSKAIDNSPLHF; j_call: TRBJ1-6; d_call: -; v_call: TRBV7-4; clone_size: many
cdr3_nt: TGTGCCAGCAGGGAAGGCCTTGAGGAGGCCGAGCAGTACTTC; cdr3_aa: CASREGLEEAEQYF; j_call: TRBJ2-7; d_call: -; v_call: TRBV27; clone_size: few
cdr3_nt: TGTGCCAGCAGCCAAGGGCGGGACTTCTCCTACGAGCAGTACTTC; cdr3_aa: CASSQGRDFSYEQYF; j_call: TRBJ2-7; d_call: -; v_call: TRBV4-2; clone_size: many
cdr3_nt: TGTGCCAGCAGCTTAGTGGTGGGGATCAATGAGCAGTTCTTC; cdr3_aa: CASSLVVGINEQFF; j_call: TRBJ2-1; d_call: -; v_call: TRBV7-2; clone_size: many
cdr3_nt: TGTGCCAGCAGTTTATTTACCCAGGGGGCTGATGAAGCTTTCTTT; cdr3_aa: CASSLFTQGADEAFF; j_call: TRBJ1-1; d_call: TRBD1; v_call: TRBV27; clone_size: many
cdr3_nt: TGCAGTGCTAGAGGCAGAGATCAAGAGACCCAGTACTTC; cdr3_aa: CSARGRDQETQYF; j_call: TRBJ2-5; d_call: -; v_call: TRBV20-1; clone_size: few
cdr3_nt: TGCGCCAGCAGCTTGGTACTAGCCTTGGCCGGGGAGCTGTTTTTT; cdr3_aa: CASSLVLALAGELFF; j_call: TRBJ2-2; d_call: -; v_call: TRBV5-1; clone_size: many
cdr3_nt: TGCAGCGTGGGGATTGAGCAGTTCTTC; cdr3_aa: CSVGIEQFF; j_call: TRBJ2-1; d_call: -; v_call: TRBV29-1; clone_size: many
cdr3_nt: TGCGCCAGCAGCTTGGGACCGAACCTCTATAATTCACCCCTCCACTTT; cdr3_aa: CASSLGPNLYNSPLHF; j_call: TRBJ1-6; d_call: -; v_call: TRBV5-1; clone_size: -
cdr3_nt: TGTGCCAGCAGTGGCTTCTTGGCAGGGGGCGCGTATTTAGCCAAAAACATTCAGTACTTC; cdr3_aa: CASSGFLAGGAYLAKNIQYF; j_call: TRBJ2-4; d_call: TRBD1; v_call: TRBV12-3/TRBV12-4; clone_size: many
cdr3_nt: TGTGCCAGCAGTTACCCCCCAGGCGGGGGAGAGACCCAGTACTTC; cdr3_aa: CASSYPPGGGETQYF; j_call: TRBJ2-5; d_call: TRBD2; v_call: TRBV6-5; clone_size: once
cdr3_nt: TGTGCCAGCAGTCTACCGGGACAGGGAAACGAAAAACTGTTTTTT; cdr3_aa: CASSLPGQGNEKLFF; j_call: TRBJ1-4; d_call: TRBD1; v_call: TRBV28; clone_size: few
cdr3_nt: TGTGCCAGCAGTTATTCTACGCAGAACACCGGGGAGCTGTTTTTT; cdr3_aa: CASSYSTQNTGELFF; j_call: TRBJ2-2; d_call: -; v_call: TRBV6-6; clone_size: few
cdr3_nt: TGTGCCAGCAGCCGGGACAGCCCGAACACCGGGGAGCTGTTTTTT; cdr3_aa: CASSRDSPNTGELFF; j_call: TRBJ2-2; d_call: TRBD1; v_call: TRBV4-2; clone_size: many
cdr3_nt: TGTGCCACCAGCAGAACTTCCTCCGGGAGCCAGAACACTGAAGCTTTCTTT; cdr3_aa: CATSRTSSGSQNTEAFF; j_call: TRBJ1-1; d_call: -; v_call: TRBV15; clone_size: -
cdr3_nt: TGTGCCAGCAGCCTCTGGAGGGGAGTCCACAATGAGCAGTTCTTC; cdr3_aa: CASSLWRGVHNEQFF; j_call: TRBJ2-1; d_call: -; v_call: TRBV7-2; clone_size: many
cdr3_nt: TGTGCCAGCAGCTTAGGGCAGGCCACAGATACGCAGTATTTT; cdr3_aa: CASSLGQATDTQYF; j_call: TRBJ2-3; d_call: -; v_call: TRBV7-3; clone_size: many
cdr3_nt: TGTGCCAGCAGCTTAGCGAGGGAAAACACTGAAGCTTTCTTT; cdr3_aa: CASSLARENTEAFF; j_call: TRBJ1-1; d_call: -; v_call: TRBV7-8; clone_size: many
cdr3_nt: TGTGCCGGCGGGACAGGGAACACAGATACGCAGTATTTT; cdr3_aa: CAGGTGNTDTQYF; j_call: TRBJ2-3; d_call: TRBD1; v_call: TRBV6-1; clone_size: many
cdr3_nt: TGTGCCAGCAGTCCGCAGGGTGCGCAATACGAGCAGTACTTC; cdr3_aa: CASSPQGAQYEQYF; j_call: TRBJ2-7; d_call: -; v_call: TRBV27; clone_size: -
cdr3_nt: TGTGCCAGCAGCGAAAGGGGCAGCACTGAAGCTTTCTTT; cdr3_aa: CASSERGSTEAFF; j_call: TRBJ1-1; d_call: -; v_call: TRBV7-3; clone_size: many
cdr3_nt: TGTGCCAGCAGTTTCGCAGCGGGAGAGCTCACCGGGGAGCTGTTTTTT; cdr3_aa: CASSFAAGELTGELFF; j_call: TRBJ2-2; d_call: TRBD2; v_call: TRBV27; clone_size: many
cdr3_nt: TGTGCCACCAGTGATTTCGGGACTCCCGGGGGCAATGAGCAGTTCTTC; cdr3_aa: CATSDFGTPGGNEQFF; j_call: TRBJ2-1; d_call: -; v_call: TRBV24-1; clone_size: many
cdr3_nt: TGTGCTAGCAGCGAGGACAGGGGACCCTACAATGAGCAGTTCTTC; cdr3_aa: CASSEDRGPYNEQFF; j_call: TRBJ2-1; d_call: TRBD1; v_call: TRBV7-7; clone_size: many
cdr3_nt: TGTGCCAGCAGCCAAGTCCAGGGAGCTTGGGAGGAGACCCAGTACTTC; cdr3_aa: CASSQVQGAWEETQYF; j_call: TRBJ2-5; d_call: -; v_call: TRBV3-1; clone_size: -
cdr3_nt: TGTGCCAGCAGTCGGGAGCGGGAATACAATGAGCAGTTCTTC; cdr3_aa: CASSREREYNEQFF; j_call: TRBJ2-1; d_call: TRBD2; v_call: TRBV6-1; clone_size: few
cdr3_nt: TGCAGTGCTCGTACCTGGGGGGACAATGAGCAGTTCTTC; cdr3_aa: CSARTWGDNEQFF; j_call: TRBJ2-1; d_call: -; v_call: TRBV20-1; clone_size: many
cdr3_nt: TGTGCCACCAGTGATTCTTGGACTAGCGGCTACAATGAGCAGTTCTTC; cdr3_aa: CATSDSWTSGYNEQFF; j_call: TRBJ2-1; d_call: TRBD2; v_call: TRBV24-1; clone_size: many
cdr3_nt: TGTGCCACCGCGGGGGGGCTTGGCTACACCTTC; cdr3_aa: CATAGGLGYTF; j_call: TRBJ1-2; d_call: -; v_call: TRBV5-6; clone_size: -
cdr3_nt: TGCGCCAGCAGCCAATCTCGACTTTCCCTACCAGATACGCAGTATTTT; cdr3_aa: CASSQSRLSLPDTQYF; j_call: TRBJ2-3; d_call: -; v_call: TRBV4-1; clone_size: many
cdr3_nt: TGTGCCAGCAGTTATCAAACAACAGGGAGGTACAATGAGCAGTTCTTC; cdr3_aa: CASSYQTTGRYNEQFF; j_call: TRBJ2-1; d_call: -; v_call: TRBV6-5; clone_size: many
cdr3_nt: TGTGCCAGCAGCTTACATCCAGATACGCAGTATTTT; cdr3_aa: CASSLHPDTQYF; j_call: TRBJ2-3; d_call: -; v_call: TRBV7-2; clone_size: many
cdr3_nt: TGCAGCGTCTCCGGGCGAAACACTGAAGCTTTCTTT; cdr3_aa: CSVSGRNTEAFF; j_call: TRBJ1-1; d_call: -; v_call: TRBV29-1; clone_size: -
cdr3_nt: TGTGCCAGCAGTTTATCTGTGCGAACGACACACTTTAACTATGGCTACACCTTC; cdr3_aa: CASSLSVRTTHFNYGYTF; j_call: TRBJ1-2; d_call: -; v_call: TRBV28; clone_size: many
cdr3_nt: TGTGCCAGCAGCTTGGTGCTAGCGGGGGTAGAGACCCAGTACTTC; cdr3_aa: CASSLVLAGVETQYF; j_call: TRBJ2-5; d_call: TRBD2; v_call: TRBV7-9; clone_size: few
cdr3_nt: TGTGCCAGCTCTATAGGGACGCGGGTGAACACTGAAGCTTTCTTT; cdr3_aa: CASSIGTRVNTEAFF; j_call: TRBJ1-1; d_call: -; v_call: TRBV2; clone_size: many
cdr3_nt: TGTGCCAGCAGTCCTCGACAGGGTTTTGGCTACACCTTC; cdr3_aa: CASSPRQGFGYTF; j_call: TRBJ1-2; d_call: TRBD1; v_call: TRBV6-1; clone_size: many
cdr3_nt: TGTGCCAGCAGCTTACAAGCAGGAGGCGGCACTGAAGCTTTCTTT; cdr3_aa: CASSLQAGGGTEAFF; j_call: TRBJ1-1; d_call: -; v_call: TRBV7-3; clone_size: many
cdr3_nt: TGTGCCTGGCCGGGACTAGCGTCCACCTGGCCACACACAGATACGCAGTATTTT; cdr3_aa: CAWPGLASTWPHTDTQYF; j_call: TRBJ2-3; d_call: TRBD2; v_call: TRBV30; clone_size: few
cdr3_nt: TGTGCCAGCAGCCGGGACTACGACTACAATGAGCAGTTCTTC; cdr3_aa: CASSRDYDYNEQFF; j_call: TRBJ2-1; d_call: TRBD2; v_call: TRBV11-1; clone_size: many